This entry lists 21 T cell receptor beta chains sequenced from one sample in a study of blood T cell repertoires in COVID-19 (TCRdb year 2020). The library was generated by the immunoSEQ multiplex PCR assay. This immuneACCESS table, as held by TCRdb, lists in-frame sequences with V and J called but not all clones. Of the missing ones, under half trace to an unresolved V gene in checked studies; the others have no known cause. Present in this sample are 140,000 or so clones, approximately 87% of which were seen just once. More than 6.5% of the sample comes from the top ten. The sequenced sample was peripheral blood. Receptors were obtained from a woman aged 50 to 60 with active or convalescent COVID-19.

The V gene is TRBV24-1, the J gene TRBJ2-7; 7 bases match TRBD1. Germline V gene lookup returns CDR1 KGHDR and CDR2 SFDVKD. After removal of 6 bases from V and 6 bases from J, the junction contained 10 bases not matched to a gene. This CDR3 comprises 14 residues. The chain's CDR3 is CATSSGTVGREQYF. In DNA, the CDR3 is TGTGCCACCAGTTCCGGGACAGTGGGTCGCGAGCAGTACTTC.

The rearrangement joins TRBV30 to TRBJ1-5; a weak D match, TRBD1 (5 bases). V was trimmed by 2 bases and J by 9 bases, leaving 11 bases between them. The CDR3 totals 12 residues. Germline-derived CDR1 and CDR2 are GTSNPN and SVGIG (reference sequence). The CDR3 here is CAWSRGKGPQHF. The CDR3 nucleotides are TGTGCCTGGAGTAGGGGTAAGGGGCCCCAGCATTTT.

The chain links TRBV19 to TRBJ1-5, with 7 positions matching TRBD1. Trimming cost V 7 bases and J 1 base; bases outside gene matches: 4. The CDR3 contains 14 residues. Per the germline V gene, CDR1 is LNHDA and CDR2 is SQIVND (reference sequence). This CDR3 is CASKEGASNQPQHF. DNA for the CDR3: TGTGCCAGTAAGGAGGGGGCCAGCAATCAGCCCCAGCATTTT.

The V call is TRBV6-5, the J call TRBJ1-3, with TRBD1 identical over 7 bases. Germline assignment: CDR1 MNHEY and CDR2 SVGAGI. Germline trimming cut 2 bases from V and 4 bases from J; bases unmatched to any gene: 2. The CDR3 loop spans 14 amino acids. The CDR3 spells CASSYRDRGNTIYF. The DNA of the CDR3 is TGTGCCAGCAGTTACCGGGACAGAGGAAACACCATATATTTT.

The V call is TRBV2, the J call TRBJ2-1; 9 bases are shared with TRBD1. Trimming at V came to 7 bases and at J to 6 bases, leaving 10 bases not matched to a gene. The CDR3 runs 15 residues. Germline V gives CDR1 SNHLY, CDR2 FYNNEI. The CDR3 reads CASNLRTGVTNEQFF. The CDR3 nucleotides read TGTGCCAGCAACCTTAGGACAGGGGTAACCAATGAGCAGTTCTTC.

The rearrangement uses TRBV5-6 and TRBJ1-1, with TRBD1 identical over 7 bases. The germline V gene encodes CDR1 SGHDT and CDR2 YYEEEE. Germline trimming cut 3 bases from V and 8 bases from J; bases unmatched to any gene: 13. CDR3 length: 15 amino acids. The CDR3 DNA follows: TGTGCCAGCAGCTCGGCCAGGGGGTTGGTTTCAGAAGCTTTCTTT. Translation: CASSSARGLVSEAFF.

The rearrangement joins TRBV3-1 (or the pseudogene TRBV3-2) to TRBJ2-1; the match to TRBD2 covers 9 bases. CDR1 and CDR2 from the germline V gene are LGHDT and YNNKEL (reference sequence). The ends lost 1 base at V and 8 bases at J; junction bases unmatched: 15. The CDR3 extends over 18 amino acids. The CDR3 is CASSQVSWREGTEDEQFF. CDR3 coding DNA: TGTGCCAGCAGCCAAGTTTCGTGGCGGGAGGGTACCGAAGATGAGCAGTTCTTC.

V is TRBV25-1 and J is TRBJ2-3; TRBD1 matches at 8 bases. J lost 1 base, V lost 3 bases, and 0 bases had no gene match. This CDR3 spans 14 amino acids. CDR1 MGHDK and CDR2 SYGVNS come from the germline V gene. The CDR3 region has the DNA TGTGCCAGCAGTGACAGGGGGCGCACAGATACGCAGTATTTT. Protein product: CASSDRGRTDTQYF.

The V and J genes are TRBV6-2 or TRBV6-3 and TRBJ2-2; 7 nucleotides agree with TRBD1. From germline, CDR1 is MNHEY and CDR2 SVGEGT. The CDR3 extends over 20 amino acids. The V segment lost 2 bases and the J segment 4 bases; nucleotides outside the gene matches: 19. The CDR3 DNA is TGTGCCAGCAGTTACCCCGAGTTACCCCCCCCGGGACAGACCACCGGGGAGCTGTTTTTT. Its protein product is CASSYPELPPPGQTTGELFF.

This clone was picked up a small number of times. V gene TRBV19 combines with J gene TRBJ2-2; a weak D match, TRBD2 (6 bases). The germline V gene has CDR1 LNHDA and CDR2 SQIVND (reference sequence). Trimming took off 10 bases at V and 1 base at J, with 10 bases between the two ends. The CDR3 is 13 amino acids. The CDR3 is CATRRGNTGELFF. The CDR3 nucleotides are TGTGCCACCAGGCGGGGGAACACCGGGGAGCTGTTTTTT.

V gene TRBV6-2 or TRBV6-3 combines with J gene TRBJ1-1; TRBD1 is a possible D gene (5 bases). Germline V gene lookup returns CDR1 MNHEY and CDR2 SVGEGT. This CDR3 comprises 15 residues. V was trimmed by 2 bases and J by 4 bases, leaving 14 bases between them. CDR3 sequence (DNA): TGTGCCAGCAGTTACGGCGGGGGTTGGGTCACTGAAGCTTTCTTT. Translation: CASSYGGGWVTEAFF.

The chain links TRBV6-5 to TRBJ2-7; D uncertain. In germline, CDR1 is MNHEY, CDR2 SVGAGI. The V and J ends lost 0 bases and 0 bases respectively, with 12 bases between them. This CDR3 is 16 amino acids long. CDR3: CASSYSLLEFSYEQYF. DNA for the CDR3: TGTGCCAGCAGTTACTCCCTCCTAGAGTTCTCCTACGAGCAGTACTTC.

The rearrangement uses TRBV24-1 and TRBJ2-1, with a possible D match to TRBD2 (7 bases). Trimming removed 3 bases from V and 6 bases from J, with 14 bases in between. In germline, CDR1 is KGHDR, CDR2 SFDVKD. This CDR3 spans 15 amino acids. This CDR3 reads CATSDRGALTNEQFF. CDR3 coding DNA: TGTGCCACCAGTGATCGGGGGGCACTAACCAATGAGCAGTTCTTC.

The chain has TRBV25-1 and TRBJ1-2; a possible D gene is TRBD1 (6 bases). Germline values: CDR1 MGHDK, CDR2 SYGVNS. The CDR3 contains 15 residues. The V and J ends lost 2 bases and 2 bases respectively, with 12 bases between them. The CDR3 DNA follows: TGTGCCAGCAGTGAAGGGGACACTCCGAACTATGGCTACACCTTC. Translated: CASSEGDTPNYGYTF.

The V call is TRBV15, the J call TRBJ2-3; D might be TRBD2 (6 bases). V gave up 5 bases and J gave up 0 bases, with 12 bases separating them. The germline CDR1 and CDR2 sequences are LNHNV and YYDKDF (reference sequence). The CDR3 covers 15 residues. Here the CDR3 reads CATSWDFSSTDTQYF. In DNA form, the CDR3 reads TGTGCCACCAGCTGGGACTTTTCTAGCACAGATACGCAGTATTTT.

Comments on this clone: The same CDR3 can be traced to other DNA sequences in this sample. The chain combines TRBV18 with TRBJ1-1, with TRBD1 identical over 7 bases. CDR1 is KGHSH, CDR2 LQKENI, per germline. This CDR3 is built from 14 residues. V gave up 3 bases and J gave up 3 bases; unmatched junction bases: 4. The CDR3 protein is CASSPRDRDTEAFF. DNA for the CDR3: TGTGCCAGCTCACCGCGGGACAGAGACACTGAAGCTTTCTTT.

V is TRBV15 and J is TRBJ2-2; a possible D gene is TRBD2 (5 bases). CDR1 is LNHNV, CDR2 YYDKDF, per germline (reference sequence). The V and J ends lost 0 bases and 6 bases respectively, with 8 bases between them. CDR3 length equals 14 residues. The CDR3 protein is CATSREGDPGELFF. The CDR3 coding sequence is TGTGCCACCAGCAGAGAGGGAGACCCCGGGGAGCTGTTTTTT.

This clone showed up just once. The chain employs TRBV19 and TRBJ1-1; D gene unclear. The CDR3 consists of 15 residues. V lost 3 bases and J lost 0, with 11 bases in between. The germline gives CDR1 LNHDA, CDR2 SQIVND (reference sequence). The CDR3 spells CASSILAEMNTEAFF. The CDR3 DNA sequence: TGTGCCAGTAGTATTCTGGCAGAAATGAACACTGAAGCTTTCTTT.

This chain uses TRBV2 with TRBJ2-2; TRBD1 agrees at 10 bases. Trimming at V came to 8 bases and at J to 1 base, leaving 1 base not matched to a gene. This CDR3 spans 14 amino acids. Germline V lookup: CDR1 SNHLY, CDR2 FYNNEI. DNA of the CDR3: TGTGCCAGCGGGGACAGGGGGAACACCGGGGAGCTGTTTTTT. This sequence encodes CASGDRGNTGELFF.

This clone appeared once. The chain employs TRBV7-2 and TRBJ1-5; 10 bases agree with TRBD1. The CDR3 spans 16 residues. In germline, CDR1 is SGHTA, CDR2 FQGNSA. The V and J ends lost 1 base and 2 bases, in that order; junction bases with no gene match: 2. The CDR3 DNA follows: TGTGCCAGCAGCTTAGTAGGGACAGGGGGCAATCAGCCCCAGCATTTT. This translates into CASSLVGTGGNQPQHF. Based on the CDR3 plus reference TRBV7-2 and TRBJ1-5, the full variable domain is GAGVSQSPSNKVTEKGKDVELRCDPISGHTALYWYRQSLGQGLEFLIYFQGNSAPDKSGLPSDRFSAERTGGSVSTLTIQRTQQEDSAVYLCASSLVGTGGNQPQHFGDGTRLSIL.

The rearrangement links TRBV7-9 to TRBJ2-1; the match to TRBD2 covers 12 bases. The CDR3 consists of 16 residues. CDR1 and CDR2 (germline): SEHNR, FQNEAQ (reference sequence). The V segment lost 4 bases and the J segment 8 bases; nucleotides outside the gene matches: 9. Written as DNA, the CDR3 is TGTGCCAGCAGCTCCTGGACTAGCGGGACCGGGGATGAGCAGTTCTTC. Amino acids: CASSSWTSGTGDEQFF.